One sample yielded the 8 T cell receptor beta chains listed below, sequenced in a study of control samples from healthy donors and cancer patients. This table comes from immunoSEQ multiplex PCR, and its TCRdb copy is limited to in-frame clones, with some not included. This table holds around 150,000 clones, about 94% found once. Source material: blood. The receptors originated from a woman in her thirties or forties in good health.

This clone was counted once. The V and J genes are TRBV9 and TRBJ1-2, with D hard to call. Trimming removed 1 base at V and 4 bases at J, with 5 bases between. The germline V gene has CDR1 SGDLS and CDR2 YYNGEE. This CDR3 spans 12 amino acids. The CDR3, as DNA: TGTGCCAGCAGCGTAACAGCCTATGGCTACACCTTC. This translates into CASSVTAYGYTF.

The rearrangement joins TRBV27 to TRBJ2-5; either TRBD1 or TRBD2 may supply D (5 bases each). V lost 5 bases, J lost 7 bases, and 11 bases lay in between. The CDR3 length is 12 residues. Per germline, CDR1 MNHEY and CDR2 SMNVEV (reference sequence). The CDR3 here is CASSPSRGTQYF. CDR3 coding DNA: TGTGCCAGCAGTCCCTCGAGGGGGACCCAGTACTTC.

This chain joins TRBV19 and TRBJ2-1; TRBD1 is a possible D gene (6 bases). The CDR3 has 16 residues. V lost 3 bases and J 0 bases, leaving 12 bases between the germline ends. The germline gives CDR1 LNHDA, CDR2 SQIVND (reference sequence). CDR3 DNA: TGTGCCAGTAGTATTCAGGGGCCAAGCTCCTACAATGAGCAGTTCTTC. Its translation: CASSIQGPSSYNEQFF. The whole variable domain, remainder taken from reference TRBV19 and TRBJ2-1, is DGGITQSPKYLFRKEGQNVTLSCEQNLNHDAMYWYRQDPGQGLRLIYYSQIVNDFQKGDIAEGYSVSREKKESFPLTVTSAQKNPTAFYLCASSIQGPSSYNEQFFGPGTRLTVL.

The chain is built from TRBV7-6 and TRBJ1-1; D is ambiguous. The CDR3 has 12 residues. Germline V gene sequence: CDR1 SGHVS, CDR2 FNYEAQ. Trimming removed 2 bases from V and 6 bases from J, with 7 bases in between. In nucleotides, the CDR3 is TGTGCCAGCAGCTTATGGGCAGCTGAAGCTTTCTTT. Protein sequence: CASSLWAAEAFF.

The V and J genes are TRBV5-1 and TRBJ2-1; 8 bases map to TRBD2. The CDR3 consists of 15 residues. The J segment lost 7 bases and the V segment lost 0 bases, leaving 6 bases of the junction unmatched. Germline CDR1 reads SGHRS; CDR2 reads YFSETQ. The CDR3 region is CASSLAVAGLNEQFF. CDR3 DNA sequence: TGCGCCAGCAGCTTGGCGGTAGCGGGACTGAATGAGCAGTTCTTC.

CDR3 DNA sequence: TGCGCCAGCAGCCAAGATAGCAGGGAGAGAGAGACCCAGTACTTC. Its protein is CASSQDSRERETQYF. The chain combines TRBV4-3 with TRBJ2-5; TRBD1 or TRBD2 may be the D gene (5 bases each). Germline assignment: CDR1 LGHNA and CDR2 YSLEER. V was pared by 0 bases and J by 4 bases, with 12 bases between. CDR3 length equals 15 residues.

The chain is built from TRBV11-2 and TRBJ2-1, with 8 bases identical to TRBD2. The germline V gene encodes CDR1 SGHAT and CDR2 FQNNGV. This CDR3 is built from 17 residues. Trimming cost V 0 bases and J 5 bases; bases outside gene matches: 9. The CDR3: CASSLDPDSGVNNEQFF. The CDR3 region has the DNA TGTGCCAGCAGCTTAGACCCCGATAGCGGGGTAAACAATGAGCAGTTCTTC.

V is TRBV9 and J is TRBJ2-7; TRBD2 matches at 7 bases. CDR1 and CDR2 from the germline V gene are SGDLS and YYNGEE. CDR3 length: 15 amino acids. V shed 4 bases and J 2 bases; nucleotides not matched to a gene: 9. CDR3 loop: CASSPTEGGPYEQYF. The CDR3 nucleotides read TGTGCCAGCAGCCCCACTGAGGGAGGGCCCTACGAGCAGTACTTC.